The next 30 T cell receptor beta chains were all read from a single sample in a study of circulating CD8 cells and anti-PD-1 response in melanoma (dated by TCRdb to between 2020 and 2021). A BD FACSAria II cell sorter was used to sort four subsets, defined by PD-1 and/or TIGIT, from live CD3+CD8+TCRalphabeta+ cells. The instrument given in TCRdb is NextSeq 500. The QIAseq Immune Repertoire RNA Library Kit, Human TCR Panel, was used to prepare TCR libraries from about 16 ng of total RNA. TCRdb reran the public reads through fastp at Q25 and MiXCR, keeping productive beta chains. Rows are unified per CDR3 protein, each entry keeping the most common DNA and genes. This sample has hundreds of distinct CDR3 sequences in its table, and more than 9% of those were observed once. The top ten hold 35% to 55% of the sample. This material consisted of CD8+ T cells from PBMCs, taken at baseline or after one month of anti-PD-1 therapy (not recorded which). These receptors were collected from a human donor with melanoma.

By sample share, this clonotype is large (0.1 to 1%). V and J are TRBV7-3 and TRBJ2-3; no reliable D call. The CDR3 spans 14 residues. Deletions cut 5 bases from V and 0 bases from J, with 9 bases between. CDR1 and CDR2 (germline): SGHTA, FQGTGA. The CDR3 region has the DNA TGTGCCAGCAGCCCCGCGCGAAGCACAGATACGCAGTATTTT. It translates to CASSPARSTDTQYF.

Sample share makes this clonotype large. The rearrangement links TRBV27 to TRBJ2-7; 8 bases are shared with TRBD2. Germline V CDR1 and CDR2: MNHEY, SMNVEV (reference sequence). V dropped 5 bases and J dropped 2; count of bases not matched to a gene: 11. This CDR3 is built from 16 residues. The CDR3 coding sequence is TGTGCCAGCAGTCCACGCAGCGGGAGAGGCCCCTACGAGCAGTACTTC. It translates to CASSPRSGRGPYEQYF.

By share, this clonotype ranks as medium-sized. This chain links TRBV2 with TRBJ1-1, with unresolved D. CDR3 length equals 17 residues. V was trimmed by 4 bases and J by 0 bases, leaving 18 bases between them. The germline CDR1 and CDR2 sequences are SNHLY and FYNNEI. The CDR3 coding sequence is TGTGCCAGCAGTGGCCTCCGGACCCGGACCATGAACACTGAAGCTTTCTTT. It yields the protein CASSGLRTRTMNTEAFF.

By its share, this clonotype is large (0.1 to 1%). The V call is TRBV7-9, the J call TRBJ2-5; D may match TRBD1 or TRBD2 (6 bases each). Trimming removed 4 bases from V and 9 bases from J, with 18 bases in between. Germline CDR1 SEHNR, CDR2 FQNEAQ (reference sequence). This CDR3 is 14 amino acids long. In nucleotides, the CDR3 is TGTGCCAGCAGCTCCCCCCGCGCGAGGGGGGCCCAGTACTTC. Its protein product is CASSSPRARGAQYF. Full variable domain (remainder filled in from reference TRBV7-9 and TRBJ2-5): DTGVSQNPRHKITKRGQNVTFRCDPISEHNRLYWYRQTLGQGPEFLTYFQNEAQLEKSRLLSDRFSAERPKGSFSTLEIQRTEQGDSAMYLCASSSPRARGAQYFGPGTRLLVL.

By share, this clonotype counts as medium-sized (0.01 to 0.1%). V usage is TRBV9 and J usage is TRBJ2-1; 16 bases are shared with TRBD2. The junction had 11 bases not matched to a gene; V was cut back by 4 bases and J by 7 bases. This CDR3 is 18 amino acids long. Germline V gene data show CDR1 as SGDLS and CDR2 as YYNGEE. The CDR3 here is CASSHPGLAGGPANEQFF. In nucleotides, the CDR3 is TGTGCCAGCAGCCACCCGGGACTAGCGGGAGGGCCAGCGAATGAGCAGTTCTTC.

About this clonotype itself: A far larger clone is one base from this, pointing to a likely read error. V is TRBV7-3 and J is TRBJ2-7; D perhaps matches TRBD2 (6 bases). The CDR3 extends over 14 amino acids. CDR1 is SGHTA and CDR2 is FQGTGA in the germline V gene. Trimming shortened V by 6 bases and J by 4 bases, and 16 bases separated the two germline ends. The DNA for the CDR3 is TGTGCCAGCAGTTTATTGCGGGGCCGGTACGAGCAGTACTTC. This encodes CASSLLRGRYEQYF.

Within the sample, this clonotype is large. The chain recombines TRBV27 with TRBJ2-5, with D perhaps assigned TRBD1 or TRBD2 (6 bases each). This CDR3 spans 15 amino acids. Germline V CDR1 and CDR2: MNHEY, SMNVEV (reference sequence). The V and J ends lost 6 bases and 2 bases respectively, with 16 bases between them. The CDR3 loop is CASRPYRGGQETQYF. The DNA for the CDR3 is TGTGCCAGCAGGCCTTACCGAGGGGGGCAAGAGACCCAGTACTTC.

Concerning this clonotype: A read error is likely here: a far larger clone is one base away. The chain links TRBV5-4 to TRBJ2-1, with unresolved D. The CDR3 is 16 residues long. From germline, CDR1 is SGHNT and CDR2 YYREEE (reference sequence). The germline V and J ends were trimmed by 3 bases and 13 bases, with 26 bases remaining between them. Here the CDR3 reads CASSWDFRQYQETQFF. CDR3 bases: TGTGCCAGCAGCTGGGATTTTCGTCAGTACCAAGAGACCCAGTTCTTC.

Concerning this clonotype itself: Relative to the germline gene, one junction end is altered; a read error may explain this. The chain joins TRBV28 to TRBJ1-1, with D possibly being TRBD1 (5 bases). This CDR3 comprises 18 residues. Per the germline V gene, CDR1 is MDHEN and CDR2 is SYDVKM. The CDR3: CASRPPLPPNGAHTEALF. For the CDR3, the DNA is TGTGCCAGCAGGCCGCCCCTGCCCCCAAACGGGGCGCACACTGAAGCTCTCTTT.

By share, this clonotype ranks as medium-sized. In nucleotides, the CDR3 is TGTGCCAGTAGTATGACGGCTAGCGGAAACTACGAGCAGTACTTC. Translating it yields CASSMTASGNYEQYF. This sequence joins TRBV19 and TRBJ2-7, with 7 bases lining up with TRBD2. V was pared by 3 bases and J by 3 bases, with 8 bases of the junction left unmatched. The CDR3 totals 15 residues. Germline CDR1 reads LNHDA; CDR2 reads SQIVND (reference sequence).

In its sample, this clonotype ranks as large. The chain is built from TRBV28 and TRBJ1-5; D possibly corresponds to TRBD1 (5 bases). Germline CDR1 reads MDHEN; CDR2 reads SYDVKM. V lost 2 bases and J lost 3, with 11 bases in between. CDR3 length: 15 residues. The CDR3, as DNA: TGTGCCAGCAGTTTAGTGACAGCGACCAATCAGCCCCAGCATTTT. Residues: CASSLVTATNQPQHF.

The chain couples TRBV27 to TRBJ2-2; 8 bases match TRBD2. CDR1 is MNHEY and CDR2 is SMNVEV in the germline V gene (reference sequence). V lost 5 bases and J lost 10; bases outside the gene matches: 6. CDR3 length equals 13 residues. The CDR3 bases are TGTGCCAGCAGTCCGACTAGCGAGGCGGAGCTGTTTTTT. Translated: CASSPTSEAELFF.

This clonotype was recorded a few times. A junction end diverges from the germline sequence, so it may reflect a read error. This chain joins TRBV15 and TRBJ2-7, with 8 bases lining up with TRBD1. CDR3 size: 15 residues. Germline loops: CDR1 LNHNV, CDR2 YYDKDF (reference sequence). DNA for the CDR3: TGTGCCACGTCGTTGGGGACAGGAAGCTCCTACGAGCGGTACTTC. Translating gives CATSLGTGSSYERYF.

With regard to this clonotype: A single base is all that separates this from a far larger clone, so a read error is likely. The chain links TRBV24-1 to TRBJ2-1; D remains ambiguous. Germline CDR1 and CDR2: KGHDR and SFDVKD. This CDR3 is built from 11 residues. V shed 5 bases and J shed 10 bases, with 8 bases lying between them. The CDR3 DNA sequence: TGTGCCACCAGTGGGGGTTACGAGCAGTTCTTC. Its protein product is CATSGGYEQFF.

This clonotype is judged medium-sized. V and J are TRBV27 and TRBJ1-1; D is perhaps TRBD1 (5 bases). The CDR3 is 13 residues long. From germline, CDR1 is MNHEY and CDR2 SMNVEV (reference sequence). Deletions cut 5 bases from V and 6 bases from J, with 13 bases between. CDR3 bases: TGTGCCAGCAGTCCCACAGGAGCTGCTGAAGCTTTCTTT. Translated: CASSPTGAAEAFF.

This clonotype is termed large. V gene TRBV28 combines with J gene TRBJ2-3; D call uncertain. The V and J ends lost 5 bases and 6 bases respectively, with 15 bases between them. The germline V gene has CDR1 MDHEN and CDR2 SYDVKM. The CDR3 sequence is 14 residues long. The CDR3 spells CASSIGPLGDTQYF. The CDR3 nucleotides are TGTGCCAGCAGTATCGGGCCCCTCGGGGATACGCAGTATTTT.

This clonotype was found once. A far larger clone lies a single base away; this is likely a read error. The chain has TRBV20-1 and TRBJ2-7; either TRBD1 or TRBD2 may supply D (5 bases each). The DNA end is a closer match to TRBJ2-5, so the J assignment may be wrong. Germline V gene sequence: CDR1 DFQATT, CDR2 SNEGSKA (reference sequence). The CDR3 is 15 residues long. The chain's CDR3 is CSAEKTKWGRETQYF. In nucleotides, the CDR3 is TGCAGTGCGGAAAAGACTAAGTGGGGACGAGAGACCCAGTACTTC.

By its share, this clonotype is medium-sized (0.01 to 0.1%). Germline is not matched at one junction end, which may reflect a read error. The CDR3 sequence: CASSALGLSYNEQFF. CDR3 DNA sequence: TGTGCCAGCAGCGCCCTGGGACTATCCTACAATGAGCAGTTCTTT. V and J are TRBV7-2 and TRBJ2-1; 7 bases align to TRBD2. Germline loops: CDR1 SGHTA, CDR2 FQGNSA. The CDR3 runs 15 residues.

Relative to its sample, this clonotype is large. The chain recombines TRBV20-1 with TRBJ2-1; D may be TRBD1 (6 bases). This CDR3 has 18 residues. The germline CDR1 and CDR2 sequences are DFQATT and SNEGSKA (reference sequence). Trimming removed 0 bases from V and 1 base from J, with 19 bases in between. CDR3 sequence: CSARDWGPSSSSYNEQFF. The DNA of the CDR3 is TGCAGTGCTAGAGATTGGGGGCCTAGCTCCTCTTCCTACAATGAGCAGTTCTTC.

In this sample, this clonotype is large. The J gene is TRBJ2-5, the V gene TRBV7-3, with 13 bases fitting TRBD2. CDR1 and CDR2 from the germline V gene are SGHTA and FQGTGA. With V trimmed by 6 bases and J by 4 bases, 5 bases remained unmatched. The CDR3 is made up of 15 amino acids. This CDR3 reads CASSRLAGGVETQYF. The CDR3 bases are TGTGCCAGCAGTAGACTAGCGGGAGGAGTAGAGACCCAGTACTTC.

Judged by abundance, this clonotype is medium-sized (0.01 to 0.1%). The genes are TRBV28 and TRBJ2-1, with D possibly TRBD1 on 6 matching bases. V lost 8 bases and J lost 5, with 16 bases in between. Germline V lookup: CDR1 MDHEN, CDR2 SYDVKM. The CDR3 has 14 residues. The CDR3 is CASHARGKDNEQFF. The CDR3 DNA sequence: TGTGCCAGCCACGCGAGGGGGAAGGACAATGAGCAGTTCTTC.

This clonotype is deemed medium-sized. The chain carries TRBV28 and TRBJ2-3; TRBD2 is a possible D gene (5 bases). Trimming took off 3 bases at V and 3 bases at J, with 10 bases between the two ends. The CDR3 has 14 residues. CDR1 MDHEN and CDR2 SYDVKM come from the germline V gene. This CDR3 reads CASSFQRRTDTQYF. Here the CDR3 DNA reads TGTGCCAGCAGTTTCCAGCGGAGGACAGATACGCAGTATTTT.

By share of the sample, this clonotype is medium-sized. The chain is built from TRBV28 and TRBJ2-3; 7 bases are a match to TRBD2. The J segment lost 4 bases and the V segment lost 6 bases, leaving 19 bases of the junction unmatched. The CDR3 length is 18 residues. Germline-derived CDR1 and CDR2 are MDHEN and SYDVKM. The CDR3 reads CASSPLPFISGGPDTQYF. CDR3 in DNA: TGTGCCAGCAGCCCGCTTCCTTTTATTTCGGGGGGACCAGATACGCAGTATTTT.

This clonotype was seen more than once but under ten times. A much larger clone differs from this one at a single base, so this may be a read error. V gene TRBV28 combines with J gene TRBJ2-5; the match to TRBD2 covers 7 bases. The CDR3 extends over 15 amino acids. V was clipped by 4 bases and J by 7 bases; unmatched bases: 12. CDR1 is MDHEN, CDR2 SYDVKM, per germline. The CDR3 here is CASSSLSGETVTQYF. As DNA, the CDR3 is TGTGCCAGCAGTTCTCTCAGCGGGGAGACGGTGACCCAGTACTTC.

This clonotype counts as medium-sized. This chain joins TRBV27 and TRBJ2-5; TRBD2 aligns across 8 bases. V was pared by 4 bases and J by 7 bases, with 11 bases of the junction left unmatched. The CDR3 extends over 15 amino acids. Germline CDR1 reads MNHEY; CDR2 reads SMNVEV (reference sequence). The CDR3 sequence: CASSSTPGGFVTQYF. The CDR3 DNA follows: TGTGCCAGCAGTTCGACTCCGGGGGGGTTTGTGACCCAGTACTTC.

Within the sample, this clonotype is medium-sized. The chain uses TRBV27 and TRBJ2-7, with a weak D call TRBD1 (6 bases). In germline, CDR1 is MNHEY, CDR2 SMNVEV (reference sequence). This CDR3 has 13 residues. Deletions cut 5 bases from V and 1 base from J, with 9 bases between. The CDR3 sequence: CASSHTGSYEQYF. The CDR3 nucleotides read TGTGCCAGCAGTCATACAGGGTCCTACGAGCAGTACTTC.

The rearrangement uses TRBV20-1 and TRBJ2-3; 12 nucleotides line up with TRBD2. J lost 5 bases, V lost 5 bases, and 8 bases had no gene match. CDR3 length: 15 amino acids. Germline CDR1 and CDR2: DFQATT and SNEGSKA (reference sequence). The CDR3 DNA is TGCAGTGCTGCCGGGACTAGCGGGTGGGAAGATACGCAGTATTTT. Encoded protein: CSAAGTSGWEDTQYF.

This clonotype was recorded a few times. This sequence joins TRBV20-1 and TRBJ2-4, with D possibly being TRBD1 (6 bases). The V gene lost 4 bases and the J gene lost 7 bases, with 20 bases spanning the gap. Germline lookup yields CDR1 DFQATT and CDR2 SNEGSKA (reference sequence). This CDR3 is built from 15 residues. For the CDR3, the DNA is TGCAGTGCTACCCGTAAACCTGGCCAGGGGAACATTCAGTACTTC. Its translation: CSATRKPGQGNIQYF.

In its sample, this clonotype ranks as large. The chain links TRBV28 to TRBJ2-5; D remains unclear. The V and J ends lost 5 bases and 1 base respectively, with 14 bases between them. Germline-derived CDR1 and CDR2 are MDHEN and SYDVKM. The CDR3 has 15 residues. The CDR3: CASSIYRYSQETQYF. CDR3 bases: TGTGCCAGCAGTATTTATCGGTACAGCCAAGAGACCCAGTACTTC. Full variable domain (remainder filled in from reference TRBV28 and TRBJ2-5): DVKVTQSSRYLVKRTGEKVFLECVQDMDHENMFWYRQDPGLGLRLIYFSYDVKMKEKGDIPEGYSVSREKKERFSLILESASTNQTSMYLCASSIYRYSQETQYFGPGTRLLVL.

The gene calls are TRBV28 and TRBJ2-6; 8 positions match TRBD1. The CDR3 spans 14 residues. J gave up 2 bases and V 10 bases, and 4 bases lay outside the gene matches. Germline loops: CDR1 MDHEN, CDR2 SYDVKM. CDR3 in amino acids: CATDRGTGANVLTF. For the CDR3, the DNA is TGTGCCACAGACAGGGGCACTGGGGCCAACGTCCTGACTTTC.